The 29 T cell receptor beta chains below come from one sample, sequenced in a study of T-cell memory formation after mild COVID-19. TCRdb reanalysed the 5' RACE reads using MiXCR and keeps one entry per CDR3 protein. The top ten clones hold 20% to 25% of a sample with about 430,000 distinct CDR3 sequences, roughly 17% of them seen once. Sequencing was performed on PBMCs or a T cell subset sorted from them (not recorded which). Receptors were obtained from a man between 18 and 35 years old who had mild COVID-19 (a few samples of this study predate the infection). Cell type and time point are not known.

The chain joins TRBV20-1 to TRBJ2-5, with 11 bases fitting TRBD2. V lost 6 bases to trimming and J lost 5 bases; unmatched junction nucleotides: 11. The germline CDR1 and CDR2 sequences are DFQATT and SNEGSKA (reference sequence). This CDR3 has 15 amino acids. CDR3: CSAERTSGSGETQYF. As DNA, the CDR3 is TGCAGTGCCGAACGAACTAGCGGGAGTGGGGAGACCCAGTACTTC.

This chain connects TRBV7-6 to TRBJ1-2, with TRBD1 identical over 10 bases. This CDR3 has 15 amino acids. The V gene's germline CDR1 is SGHVS and CDR2 FNYEAQ. V shed 3 bases, J shed 7 bases, and the junction held 8 bases outside the gene matches. The CDR3 nucleotides read TGTGCCAGCAGCTTCCGTGGGACAGGGGAGGGTGGCTACACCTTC. Its protein product is CASSFRGTGEGGYTF.

The chain uses TRBV24-1 and TRBJ1-2; D gene unclear. This CDR3 has 11 amino acids. CDR1 is KGHDR, CDR2 SFDVKD, per germline. Trimming stripped 3 bases from V and 8 bases from J, with 6 bases between. Here the CDR3 DNA reads TGTGCCACCAGTGATATATGGGGCTACACCTTC. It yields the protein CATSDIWGYTF.

As DNA, the CDR3 is TGCGCCAGCTCAGAGACAGGGCCTAGAACCGGGGAGCTGTTTTTT. This encodes CASSETGPRTGELFF. The V gene is TRBV10-2, the J gene TRBJ2-2, with 7 bases fitting TRBD1. Germline lookup yields CDR1 WSHSY and CDR2 SAAADI. The CDR3 runs to 15 residues. Trimming removed 8 bases from V and 5 bases from J; junction bases left unmatched: 11.

The chain recombines TRBV7-3 with TRBJ2-7; 12 positions match TRBD2. The CDR3 runs to 17 residues. The germline gives CDR1 SGHTA, CDR2 FQGTGA. J lost 0 bases, V lost 4 bases, and 7 bases had no gene match. This CDR3 reads CASSSWTSGATSYEQYV. DNA of the CDR3: TGTGCCAGCAGCTCCTGGACTAGCGGGGCGACCTCCTACGAGCAGTACGTC.

This chain uses TRBV12-3 or TRBV12-4 with TRBJ2-6; D is ambiguous. Between the trimmed V and J ends, which lost 2 bases and 3 bases, there was a span of 8 bases. CDR3 length equals 15 residues. The CDR3: CASSLSMGGANVLTF. CDR3 coding DNA: TGTGCCAGCAGTTTAAGCATGGGTGGGGCCAACGTCCTGACTTTC.

This chain links TRBV5-1 with TRBJ2-3, with a possible D match to TRBD2 (5 bases). The CDR3 loop spans 15 amino acids. Germline assignment: CDR1 SGHRS and CDR2 YFSETQ. V was trimmed by 0 bases and J by 0 bases, leaving 8 bases between them. Here the CDR3 DNA reads TGCGCCAGCAGCTTGGTAGCGTATAGCACAGATACGCAGTATTTT. Translated, it gives CASSLVAYSTDTQYF.

The chain uses TRBV6-2 or TRBV6-3 and TRBJ2-1; 10 bases line up with TRBD1. CDR3 length: 16 residues. Trimming took 4 bases from V and 3 from J; bases not matched to a gene: 6. Germline V gene sequence: CDR1 MNHEY, CDR2 SVGEGT. This CDR3 is CASSFNRDRGYNEQFF. CDR3 DNA: TGTGCCAGCAGTTTCAACCGGGACAGGGGCTACAATGAGCAGTTCTTC.

V gene TRBV20-1 combines with J gene TRBJ2-3; 9 nucleotides match TRBD2. The germline V gene encodes CDR1 DFQATT and CDR2 SNEGSKA (reference sequence). The CDR3 has 16 amino acids. The trim removed 6 bases at V and 0 bases at J, leaving 10 bases unmatched. In nucleotides, the CDR3 is TGCAGTGCCACACCTGGGCTAGCGGGGAGCACAGATACGCAGTATTTT. It translates to CSATPGLAGSTDTQYF.

The V gene is TRBV20-1, the J gene TRBJ2-1; TRBD1 matches at 8 bases. The CDR3 is made up of 15 amino acids. The germline gives CDR1 DFQATT, CDR2 SNEGSKA (reference sequence). V lost 0 bases and J lost 5; bases outside the gene matches: 6. The CDR3 nucleotides read TGCAGTGCTAGAGATTGGGGACAGGCTAACAATGAGCAGTTCTTC. Its translation: CSARDWGQANNEQFF.

This clonotype was recorded a few times. The V call is TRBV10-3, the J call TRBJ2-3; no definite D call. V lost 7 bases and J lost 3, with 17 bases in between. The germline CDR1 and CDR2 sequences are ENHRY and SYGVKD. The CDR3 contains 15 residues. CDR3 bases: TGTGCCATCATGTCGGCTCTTGGGCCGACAGATACGCAGTATTTT. Protein sequence: CAIMSALGPTDTQYF.

The rearrangement uses TRBV20-1 and TRBJ2-1; D is unclear. The V end lost 0 bases, the J end lost 8 bases, and 14 bases lay between the germline ends. The CDR3 totals 14 residues. Germline CDR1 DFQATT, CDR2 SNEGSKA (reference sequence). The CDR3, as DNA: TGCAGTGCTAGAGATATTGATTGGTCCGATGAGCAGTTCTTC. Translating gives CSARDIDWSDEQFF.

The rearrangement links TRBV6-5 to TRBJ2-1; D is ambiguous. The germline gives CDR1 MNHEY, CDR2 SVGAGI. The length of the CDR3 is 14 residues. The V end was cut by 2 bases, the J end by 8 bases, with 13 bases between. This chain's CDR3 is CASSYRRVDDEQFF. CDR3 sequence (DNA): TGTGCCAGCAGTTACCGTCGTGTCGACGATGAGCAGTTCTTC.

The V and J genes are TRBV30 and TRBJ2-3; D is perhaps TRBD2 (5 bases). Germline V gene lookup returns CDR1 GTSNPN and CDR2 SVGIG (reference sequence). Trimming removed 7 bases at V and 2 bases at J, with 16 bases between. The length of the CDR3 is 14 residues. The CDR3 region has the DNA TGTGCCTATCGGGGAATCGTGGTCACAGATACGCAGTATTTT. Residues: CAYRGIVVTDTQYF.

This chain connects TRBV20-1 to TRBJ1-1; TRBD1 matches at 8 bases. Germline CDR1 is DFQATT and CDR2 is SNEGSKA (reference sequence). This CDR3 is built from 12 residues. With V trimmed by 6 bases and J by 5 bases, 5 bases remained unmatched. The CDR3 DNA is TGCAGTGCGCAGGGGGCGCATACTGAAGCTTTCTTT. Residues: CSAQGAHTEAFF.

This chain links TRBV20-1 with TRBJ2-3; maybe TRBD2 (5 bases). V was shortened by 5 bases and J by 1 base, with 16 bases between the two germline ends. This CDR3 has 15 amino acids. CDR1 and CDR2 from the germline V gene are DFQATT and SNEGSKA (reference sequence). CDR3 in DNA: TGCAGTGCTCGTTCCGGGCTAGCTGGCACAGATACGCAGTATTTT. It translates to CSARSGLAGTDTQYF.

V and J are TRBV24-1 and TRBJ2-3; D is ambiguous. Trimming cost V 3 bases and J 5 bases, with 5 bases left between them. This CDR3 spans 12 amino acids. Per germline, CDR1 KGHDR and CDR2 SFDVKD. The CDR3 sequence is CATSDLEDTQYF. In nucleotides, the CDR3 is TGTGCCACCAGTGATCTGGAAGATACGCAGTATTTT.

This clonotype has a handful of counts. This chain connects TRBV18 to TRBJ2-5; D might be TRBD1 or TRBD2, each matching 5 bases. V lost 10 bases to trimming and J lost 5 bases, with 11 bases between them. The germline gives CDR1 KGHSH, CDR2 LQKENI. This CDR3 region has 11 residues. The CDR3 is CATQGGETQYF. In nucleotides, the CDR3 is TGTGCCACCCAGGGCGGGGAGACCCAGTACTTC.

This clonotype has a single count. The rearrangement uses TRBV7-2 and TRBJ2-7; TRBD2 is a possible D gene (5 bases). The ends were cut back, 1 base at V and 4 bases at J, with 14 bases in the middle. The CDR3 covers 15 residues. Germline-derived CDR1 and CDR2 are SGHTA and FQGNSA. CDR3 DNA: TGTGCCAGCAGCTTAGTTGGACGGGGTATTTACGAGCAGTACTTC. Its translation: CASSLVGRGIYEQYF.

This clonotype came up a few times. The chain uses TRBV7-8 and TRBJ1-3, with D unresolved. The CDR3 covers 15 residues. Germline assignment: CDR1 SGHVS and CDR2 FQNEAQ. V dropped 3 bases and J dropped 0 bases, with 9 bases sitting between them. The chain's CDR3 is CASSFGSASGNTIYF. The CDR3 region has the DNA TGTGCCAGCAGCTTCGGTAGTGCCTCTGGAAACACCATATATTTT.

The table lists this clonotype with a few counts. V gene TRBV5-1 combines with J gene TRBJ1-2; D not resolved. This CDR3 is 14 amino acids long. V shed 5 bases and J shed 0 bases, with 11 bases lying between them. Germline loops: CDR1 SGHRS, CDR2 YFSETQ. In nucleotides, the CDR3 is TGCGCCAGCAGTCGGCGGGTACCTAACTATGGCTACACCTTC. Translation gives CASSRRVPNYGYTF.

The chain's CDR3 is CASSDRLGSGANVLTF. The CDR3 DNA sequence: TGTGCCAGCAGCGATCGGTTGGGCTCTGGGGCCAACGTCCTGACTTTC. The chain links TRBV7-2 to TRBJ2-6; D is unclear. The CDR3 has 16 amino acids. The V end lost 5 bases, the J end lost 0 bases, and 11 bases lay between the germline ends. The germline V gene encodes CDR1 SGHTA and CDR2 FQGNSA.

This clonotype was found a few times. The rearrangement uses TRBV3-1 and TRBJ2-7; D may correspond to TRBD1 or TRBD2 (6 bases each). CDR3 length equals 15 residues. V was clipped by 4 bases and J by 3 bases, with 16 bases between them. In germline, CDR1 is LGHDT, CDR2 YNNKEL (reference sequence). The CDR3 nucleotides are TGTGCCAGCAGCCCCCTCGACGGGGGCCTCTACGAGCAGTACTTC. Residues: CASSPLDGGLYEQYF.

This chain connects TRBV20-1 to TRBJ2-1; D possibly corresponds to TRBD2 (7 bases). V lost 6 bases and J 4 bases, leaving 16 bases between the germline ends. This CDR3 spans 14 amino acids. The germline gives CDR1 DFQATT, CDR2 SNEGSKA (reference sequence). The DNA of the CDR3 is TGCAGTGCATCCCCCCGGGGGGCGTACAATGAGCAGTTCTTC. This translates into CSASPRGAYNEQFF.

This chain connects TRBV12-3 or TRBV12-4 to TRBJ1-2; 7 bases line up with TRBD1. This CDR3 is built from 13 residues. V was pared by 3 bases and J by 7 bases, with 5 bases of the junction left unmatched. The CDR3 DNA sequence: TGTGCCAGCAGTTTCCCAGGGGGTTCTGGCTACACCTTC. Translating gives CASSFPGGSGYTF.

This rearrangement joins TRBV4-3 to TRBJ1-5, with D possibly TRBD1 on 5 matching bases. Trimming took 0 bases from V and 7 from J, leaving 10 bases between them. The germline V gene has CDR1 LGHNA and CDR2 YSLEER. The CDR3 has 14 amino acids. CDR3 protein: CASSQERSGQPQHF. The DNA for the CDR3 is TGCGCCAGCAGCCAAGAAAGGTCAGGGCAGCCCCAGCATTTT.

This clonotype was counted between two and nine times. This chain links TRBV27 with TRBJ2-5; 7 bases match TRBD2. The germline V gene has CDR1 MNHEY and CDR2 SMNVEV (reference sequence). This CDR3 is built from 14 residues. The junction had 6 bases not matched to a gene; V was cut back by 6 bases and J by 2 bases. The CDR3 DNA reads TGTGCCAGCAGGAGGGCTAGCGGACAAGAGACCCAGTACTTC. This sequence encodes CASRRASGQETQYF.

This clonotype turned up a few times. The chain is built from TRBV20-1 and TRBJ2-2, with D uncertain. The CDR3 consists of 14 residues. Trimming shortened V by 3 bases and J by 6 bases, and 14 bases separated the two germline ends. In germline, CDR1 is DFQATT, CDR2 SNEGSKA (reference sequence). The CDR3 DNA is TGCAGTGCTAGGGAAGGCGGCCCTTCCGGGGAGCTGTTTTTT. The encoded protein is CSAREGGPSGELFF.

This clonotype has more than one count but fewer than ten. V gene TRBV20-1 combines with J gene TRBJ2-1; tentative D call: TRBD1 (6 bases). The CDR3 consists of 14 residues. V lost 2 bases to trimming and J lost 6 bases, with 14 bases between them. CDR1 and CDR2 from the germline V gene are DFQATT and SNEGSKA (reference sequence). Written as DNA, the CDR3 is TGCAGTGCTAGACAGACAGGCCCTTTCAATGAGCAGTTCTTC. Translated: CSARQTGPFNEQFF.